Below, one TCR beta chain is given with its context. The CDR3 runs to 14 residues. Germline CDR1 and CDR2: MNHEY and SVGAGI. Trimming took 4 bases from V and 1 from J, leaving 10 bases between them. This entry belongs to a study of cytomegalovirus exposure and HLA in healthy donors. The data were produced by immunoSEQ multiplex PCR, yet TCRdb's version contains in-frame clones alone and is incomplete. The sample shows roughly 60,000 clones, about 94% of them seen only once. The receptor comes from a man younger than 35 in good health and CMV-seronegative. Sample: PBMCs. V is TRBV6-5 and J is TRBJ1-1; D is perhaps TRBD1 (6 bases). Here the CDR3 reads CASSSATGNTEAFF. The CDR3 coding sequence is TGTGCCAGCAGTTCCGCGACAGGGAACACTGAAGCTTTCTTT.